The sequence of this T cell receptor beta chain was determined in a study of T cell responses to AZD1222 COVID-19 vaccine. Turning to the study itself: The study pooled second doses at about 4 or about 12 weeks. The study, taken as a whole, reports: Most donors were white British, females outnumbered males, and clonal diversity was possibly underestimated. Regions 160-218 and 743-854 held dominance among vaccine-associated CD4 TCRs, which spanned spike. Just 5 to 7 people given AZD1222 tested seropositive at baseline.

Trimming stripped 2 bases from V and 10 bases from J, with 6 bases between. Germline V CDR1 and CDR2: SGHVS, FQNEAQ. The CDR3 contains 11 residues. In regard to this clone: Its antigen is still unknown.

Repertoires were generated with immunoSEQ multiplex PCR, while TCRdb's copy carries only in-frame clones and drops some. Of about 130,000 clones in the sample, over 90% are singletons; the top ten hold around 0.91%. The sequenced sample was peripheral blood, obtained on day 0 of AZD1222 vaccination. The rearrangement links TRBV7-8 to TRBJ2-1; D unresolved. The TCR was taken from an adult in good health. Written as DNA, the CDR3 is TGTGCCAGCAGCTTAAGTTTAGAGCAGTTCTTC. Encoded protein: CASSLSLEQFF.